This T cell receptor beta chain was recorded in a study of CD8+ T cells in alopecia areata. About the research overall: Treated patients were dosed with oral tofacitinib, taking 5 to 10 mg twice daily. The study's findings and limits: Between patients, shared TCR sequences were less clear than in mice. This was possibly due in part to HLA diversity in the patient population. For lesional scalp, especially alopecia totalis/universalis, clonality was higher than in normal scalp. Scalp sample data also include resident alphabeta T cells from normal skin.

Turning to this clone: Antigen: not known.

Treatment indicated: oral pan-JAK inhibitor, 5-10 mg twice daily. Trimming stripped 3 bases from V and 2 bases from J, with 4 bases between. This CDR3 region has 11 residues. Per germline, CDR1 SQVTM and CDR2 ANQGSEA. Once RNA had been extracted, it was reverse transcribed into cDNA to act as the sequencing template. Sequencing was performed with immunoSEQ multiplex PCR; in TCRdb, only in-frame clones are kept and a portion is missing. Of roughly 110,000 clones listed, roughly 55% were seen once; the top ten hold 9.5% to 15%. The TCR was taken from a human donor with alopecia areata. The chain recombines TRBV29-1 with TRBJ2-5, with D unclear. The material was CD8+ T cells sorted from blood, obtained at week 24, from a patient treated with tofacitinib. The CDR3 loop is CSVDDQETQYF. CDR3 in DNA: TGCAGCGTTGACGATCAAGAGACCCAGTACTTC.